This T cell receptor beta chain derives from a study of T-cell reconstitution after alpha-beta-depleted transplantation in children. The study's findings and limits: T-cell counts and diversity at one year following transplant were attributed mainly to newly produced T cells. Some patients showed high day-60 TCRbeta diversity, which derived from surviving recipient T cells and thymic progenitors.

Points on this clonotype: Its antigen is as yet unknown.

The V gene's germline CDR1 is SGHVS and CDR2 FNYEAQ. There are 14 residues in the CDR3. Trimming shortened V by 5 bases and J by 4 bases, and 14 bases separated the two germline ends. Researchers prepared the TCRbeta library using unique molecular identifiers, the study reports. MiXCR, applied by TCRdb to the PCR reads, yields one record per CDR3 protein. The sample carries roughly 82,000 distinct CDR3 sequences, 11% to 15% recorded once. Sequencing was performed on PBMCs, mostly from graft donor cells, taken 180 days after TCRalphabeta/CD19-depleted stem cell transplant. The source of this sequence is a male patient between 2 and 9 years old who had a stem cell transplant for acute lymphoblastic leukemia, so the T cells may come from the graft donor. The chain carries TRBV7-6 and TRBJ2-5; D remains ambiguous. CDR3: CASSPRRTGETQYF. The CDR3, as DNA: TGTGCCAGCAGCCCAAGAAGGACGGGAGAGACCCAGTACTTC.